Shown below are 12 T cell receptor beta chains from a single sample sequenced in a study of vaccination and CD4 T cells after COVID-19. No antigens are known for them. Cultured CD4+ T cell DNA was sequenced using the Oncomine TCR Beta short-read assay. In TCRdb, the PCR reads were re-called with MiXCR into one record per CDR3 protein. The sample consists of more than 7,500 distinct CDR3 sequences, approximately 52% of them appearing once. The treatment: roughly 10-day PBMC culture with coronavirus spike peptide pools or control peptides (ViraFEST assay). Sample: CD4+ T cells from blood, cultured in vitro. The receptors were gathered from a human donor who had recovered from COVID-19.

The chain couples TRBV10-3 to TRBJ2-3; 7 nucleotides line up with TRBD1. This CDR3 comprises 15 residues. From germline, CDR1 is ENHRY and CDR2 SYGVKD. The V and J ends lost 7 bases and 0 bases, in that order; junction bases with no gene match: 7. CDR3 region: CAITEGAASTDTQYF. In DNA form, the CDR3 reads TGTGCCATCACCGAGGGGGCGGCTAGCACAGATACGCAGTATTTT.

The chain has TRBV6-1 and TRBJ1-2; 7 bases are shared with TRBD1. J lost 3 bases, V lost 7 bases, and 8 bases had no gene match. CDR3 length: 14 amino acids. The germline gives CDR1 MNHNS, CDR2 SASEGT. CDR3 amino acids: CASTPTGADYGYTF. CDR3 DNA sequence: TGTGCCAGCACCCCCACAGGGGCCGACTATGGCTACACCTTC.

The rearrangement links TRBV12-1 to TRBJ2-3. TRBV12-1 is given as a pseudogene. The CDR3 sequence is 14 residues long. The CDR3 sequence is CASTHLTDADTQYF. The DNA of the CDR3 is TGTGCCAGCACCCATCTAACGGACGCAGATACGCAGTATTTT.

This clonotype is termed medium-sized. The CDR3 DNA reads as TGTGCCAGCAGTTCCCGTTTTGGGGGTTCCTATAATTCACCCCTCCACTTT. This gives the protein CASSSRFGGSYNSPLHF. The V call is TRBV12-3 or TRBV12-4, the J call TRBJ1-6, with D perhaps TRBD1 (5 bases). The CDR3 totals 17 residues. V lost 4 bases and J lost 1, with 14 bases in between.

The chain has TRBV6-2 or TRBV6-3 and TRBJ1-6; no clear D gene. Germline V gene data show CDR1 as MNHEY and CDR2 as SVGEGT. V was cut by 11 bases and J by 4 bases, with 12 bases left in between. This CDR3 contains 13 residues. CDR3 in DNA: TGTGCCGCCAGTCCGGGATATAATTCACCCCTCCACTTT. Translating it yields CAASPGYNSPLHF.

This clonotype was counted a few times. The genes are TRBV12-3 or TRBV12-4 and TRBJ2-1; D is unclear. The CDR3 runs to 11 residues. The V end lost 0 bases, the J end lost 9 bases, and 3 bases lay between the germline ends. CDR3 region: CASSLALEQFF. The CDR3 nucleotides are TGTGCCAGCAGTTTAGCCCTTGAGCAGTTCTTC.

The table lists this clonotype with a count of one. The rearrangement uses TRBV24-1 and TRBJ2-5; D is perhaps TRBD2 (5 bases). The germline V gene encodes CDR1 KGHDR and CDR2 SFDVKD. Trimming removed 6 bases from V and 2 bases from J, with 9 bases in between. The CDR3 consists of 13 residues. CDR3 residues: CATSSGGQETQYF. CDR3 sequence (DNA): TGTGCCACCAGTTCAGGCGGGCAAGAGACCCAGTACTTC.

The chain combines TRBV12-3 or TRBV12-4 with TRBJ1-6, with 8 bases identical to TRBD1. The CDR3 consists of 18 residues. The ends lost 5 bases at V and 0 bases at J; junction bases unmatched: 9. The CDR3, as DNA: TGTGCCAGCAGTCGGACAGGGTGGAAAAGCTCCTATAATTCACCCCTCCACTTT. Protein: CASSRTGWKSSYNSPLHF.

CDR3 DNA: TGTGCCAGCGCACGCAGAGGTGATACTGAAGCTTTCTTT. Protein product: CASARRGDTEAFF. The chain has TRBV6-4 and TRBJ1-1, with unresolved D. The CDR3 totals 13 residues. Germline lookup yields CDR1 MRHNA and CDR2 SNTAGT. V was trimmed by 8 bases and J by 5 bases, leaving 15 bases between them.

The CDR3 region has the DNA TGTGCCAGCAGCCAAAGGGGGACTAATAATTCACCCCTCCACTTT. Translation gives CASSQRGTNNSPLHF. The rearrangement links TRBV11-2 to TRBJ1-6, with D perhaps matching TRBD1 (6 bases). Trimming removed 5 bases at V and 5 bases at J, with 13 bases between. CDR3 length: 15 residues. The germline CDR1 and CDR2 sequences are SGHAT and FQNNGV. The full variable domain, in which reference TRBV11-2 and TRBJ1-6 provide the parts outside the CDR3, is EAGVAQSPRYKIIEKRQSVAFWCNPISGHATLYWYQQILGQGPKLLIQFQNNGVVDDSQLPKDRFSAERLKGVDSTLKIQPAKLEDSAVYLCASSQRGTNNSPLHFGNGTRLTVT.

This clonotype was recorded a few times. The chain has TRBV12-3 or TRBV12-4 and TRBJ1-2; a possible D gene is TRBD1 (5 bases). The CDR3 sequence is 14 residues long. The ends were cut back, 6 bases at V and 0 bases at J, with 11 bases in the middle. The CDR3, as DNA: TGTGCCAGCAGAATGACAGCACCTAACTATGGCTACACCTTC. This codes for CASRMTAPNYGYTF.

J is TRBJ1-2 and V is TRBV19; 7 bases match TRBD1. The V gene end was trimmed by 5 bases and the J gene end by 2 bases; junction bases not matched to a gene: 8. The CDR3 extends over 15 amino acids. Germline values: CDR1 LNHDA, CDR2 SQIVND (reference sequence). The CDR3 DNA reads TGTGCCAGTAGTTTCTACAGGGGCATGAACTATGGCTACACCTTC. It encodes CASSFYRGMNYGYTF. Drawing the rest from reference TRBV19 and TRBJ1-2, the complete variable domain is DGGITQSPKYLFRKEGQNVTLSCEQNLNHDAMYWYRQDPGQGLRLIYYSQIVNDFQKGDIAEGYSVSREKKESFPLTVTSAQKNPTAFYLCASSFYRGMNYGYTFGSGTRLTVV.